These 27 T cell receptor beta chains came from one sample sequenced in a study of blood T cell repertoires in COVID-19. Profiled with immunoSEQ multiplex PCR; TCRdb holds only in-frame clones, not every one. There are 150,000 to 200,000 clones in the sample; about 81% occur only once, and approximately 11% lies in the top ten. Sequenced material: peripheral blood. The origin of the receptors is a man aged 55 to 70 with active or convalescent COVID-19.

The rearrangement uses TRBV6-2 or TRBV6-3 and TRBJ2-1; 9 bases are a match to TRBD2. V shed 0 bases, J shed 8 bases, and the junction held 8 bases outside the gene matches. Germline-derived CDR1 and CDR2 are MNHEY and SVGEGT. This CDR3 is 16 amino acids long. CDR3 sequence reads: CASSYSFGREGYEQFF. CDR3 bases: TGTGCCAGCAGTTACTCCTTTGGGCGGGAGGGCTATGAGCAGTTCTTC.

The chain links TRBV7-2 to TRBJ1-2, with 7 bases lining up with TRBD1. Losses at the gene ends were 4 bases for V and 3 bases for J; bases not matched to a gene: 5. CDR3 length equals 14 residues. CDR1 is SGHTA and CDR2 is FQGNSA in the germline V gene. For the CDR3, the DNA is TGTGCCAGCAGCTCGGGACAGAATTACTATGGCTACACCTTC. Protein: CASSSGQNYYGYTF.

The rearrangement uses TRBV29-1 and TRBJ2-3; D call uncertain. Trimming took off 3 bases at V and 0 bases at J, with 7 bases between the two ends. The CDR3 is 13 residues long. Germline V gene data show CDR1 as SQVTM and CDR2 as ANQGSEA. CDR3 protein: CSVDGQSTDTQYF. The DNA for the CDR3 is TGCAGCGTTGATGGGCAAAGCACAGATACGCAGTATTTT.

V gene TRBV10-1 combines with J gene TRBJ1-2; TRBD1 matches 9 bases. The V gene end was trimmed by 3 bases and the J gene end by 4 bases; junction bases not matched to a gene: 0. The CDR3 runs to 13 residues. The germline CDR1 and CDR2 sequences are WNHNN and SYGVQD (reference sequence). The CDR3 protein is CASSEQGAYGYTF. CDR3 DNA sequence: TGCGCCAGCAGTGAACAGGGGGCCTATGGCTACACCTTC.

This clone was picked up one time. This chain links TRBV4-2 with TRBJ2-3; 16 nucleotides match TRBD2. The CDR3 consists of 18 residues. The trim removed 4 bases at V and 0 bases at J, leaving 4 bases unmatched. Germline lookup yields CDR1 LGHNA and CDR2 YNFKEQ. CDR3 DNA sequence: TGTGCCAGCAGCCCACCGGGACTAGCGGGAGGGAGCACAGATACGCAGTATTTT. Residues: CASSPPGLAGGSTDTQYF.

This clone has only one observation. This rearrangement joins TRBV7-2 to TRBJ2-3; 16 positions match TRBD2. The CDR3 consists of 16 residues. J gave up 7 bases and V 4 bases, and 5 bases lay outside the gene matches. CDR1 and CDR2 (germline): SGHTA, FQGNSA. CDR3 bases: TGTGCCAGCAGCTCGGGACTAGCGGGGGGGCAAAATACGCAGTATTTT. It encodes CASSSGLAGGQNTQYF.

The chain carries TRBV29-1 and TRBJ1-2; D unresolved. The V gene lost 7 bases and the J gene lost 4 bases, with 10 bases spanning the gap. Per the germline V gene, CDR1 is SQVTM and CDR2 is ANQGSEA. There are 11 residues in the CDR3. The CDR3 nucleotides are TGCAGCGCCGCCGCCAGCTATGGCTACACCTTC. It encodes CSAAASYGYTF.

This chain's CDR3 is CASSEARGSYEQYF. The CDR3 DNA is TGTGCCAGCAGTGAAGCAAGGGGTTCCTACGAGCAGTACTTC. The chain links TRBV2 to TRBJ2-7; perhaps TRBD1 as D (5 bases). CDR1 SNHLY and CDR2 FYNNEI come from the germline V gene. The CDR3 runs to 14 residues. Trimming took 0 bases from V and 1 from J, leaving 7 bases between them.

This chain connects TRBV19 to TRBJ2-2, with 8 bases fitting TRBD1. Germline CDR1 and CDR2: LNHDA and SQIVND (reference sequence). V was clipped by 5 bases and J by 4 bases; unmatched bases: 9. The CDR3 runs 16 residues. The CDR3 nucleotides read TGTGCCAGTAGTCAGGAGGGACAGGCGCTCACCGGGGAGCTGTTTTTT. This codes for CASSQEGQALTGELFF.

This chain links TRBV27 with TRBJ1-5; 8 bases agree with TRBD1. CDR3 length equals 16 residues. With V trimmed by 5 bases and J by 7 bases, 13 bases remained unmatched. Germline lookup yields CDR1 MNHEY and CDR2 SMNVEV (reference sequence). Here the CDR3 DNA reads TGTGCCAGCAGTCCCTACGGGCAGGGGGCAAAGCAGCCCCAGCATTTT. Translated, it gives CASSPYGQGAKQPQHF.

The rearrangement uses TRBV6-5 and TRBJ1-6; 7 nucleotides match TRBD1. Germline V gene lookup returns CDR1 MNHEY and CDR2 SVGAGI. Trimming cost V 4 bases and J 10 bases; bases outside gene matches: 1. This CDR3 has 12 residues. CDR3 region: CASSLQGSPLHF. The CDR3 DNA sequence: TGTGCCAGCAGTTTACAGGGGTCACCCCTCCACTTT.

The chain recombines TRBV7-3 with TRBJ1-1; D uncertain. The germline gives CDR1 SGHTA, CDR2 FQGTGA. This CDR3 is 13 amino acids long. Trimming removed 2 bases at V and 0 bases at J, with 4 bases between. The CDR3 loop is CASSLSVNTEAFF. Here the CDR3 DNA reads TGTGCCAGCAGCTTATCGGTGAACACTGAAGCTTTCTTT.

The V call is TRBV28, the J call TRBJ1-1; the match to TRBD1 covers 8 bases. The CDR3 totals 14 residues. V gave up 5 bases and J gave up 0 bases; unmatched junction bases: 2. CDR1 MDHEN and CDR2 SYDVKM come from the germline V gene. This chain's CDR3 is CASSGTGMNTEAFF. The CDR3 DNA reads TGTGCCAGCAGTGGGACAGGCATGAACACTGAAGCTTTCTTT.

CDR3 coding DNA: TGCGCCAGCAGTGACGCGGGGCGGAACATTCAGTACTTC. This translates into CASSDAGRNIQYF. V and J are TRBV10-2 and TRBJ2-4; maybe TRBD2 (6 bases). Trimming took 3 bases from V and 7 from J, leaving 10 bases between them. This CDR3 is 13 amino acids long. Germline V gives CDR1 WSHSY, CDR2 SAAADI.

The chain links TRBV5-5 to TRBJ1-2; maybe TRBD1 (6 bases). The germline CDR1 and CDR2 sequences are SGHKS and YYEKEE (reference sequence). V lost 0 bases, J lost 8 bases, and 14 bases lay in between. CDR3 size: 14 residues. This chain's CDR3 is CASSLGGQGLGYTF. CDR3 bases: TGTGCCAGCAGCTTGGGGGGACAAGGGCTAGGCTACACCTTC. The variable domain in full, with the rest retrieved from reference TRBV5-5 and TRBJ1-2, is DAGVTQSPTHLIKTRGQQVTLRCSPISGHKSVSWYQQVLGQGPQFIFQYYEKEERGRGNFPDRFSARQFPNYSSELNVNALLLGDSALYLCASSLGGQGLGYTFGSGTRLTVV.

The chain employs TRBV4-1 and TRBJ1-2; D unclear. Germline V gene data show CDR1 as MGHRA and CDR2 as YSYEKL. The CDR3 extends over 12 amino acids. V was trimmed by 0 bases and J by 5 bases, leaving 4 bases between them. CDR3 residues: CASSQEAYGYTF. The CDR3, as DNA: TGCGCCAGCAGCCAAGAAGCGTATGGCTACACCTTC.

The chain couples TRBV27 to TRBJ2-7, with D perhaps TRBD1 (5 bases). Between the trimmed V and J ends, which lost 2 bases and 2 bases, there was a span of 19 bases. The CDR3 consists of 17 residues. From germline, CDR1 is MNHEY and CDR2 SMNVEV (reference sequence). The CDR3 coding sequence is TGTGCCAGCAGTTTAATGTATGATAGGGGTCTTACCTACGAGCAGTACTTC. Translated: CASSLMYDRGLTYEQYF.

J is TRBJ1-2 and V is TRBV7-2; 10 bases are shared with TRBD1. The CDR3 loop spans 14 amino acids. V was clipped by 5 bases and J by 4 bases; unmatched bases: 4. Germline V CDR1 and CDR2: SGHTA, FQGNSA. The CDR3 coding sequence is TGTGCCAGCAGCCTGGACAGGGGGGGCTATGGCTACACCTTC. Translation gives CASSLDRGGYGYTF.

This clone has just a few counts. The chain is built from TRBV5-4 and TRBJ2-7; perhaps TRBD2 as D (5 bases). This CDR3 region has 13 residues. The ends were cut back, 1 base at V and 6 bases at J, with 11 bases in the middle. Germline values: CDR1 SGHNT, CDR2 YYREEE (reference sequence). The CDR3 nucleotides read TGTGCCAGCAGCTTGTCAGAGGGTTCCGAGCAGTACTTC. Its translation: CASSLSEGSEQYF.

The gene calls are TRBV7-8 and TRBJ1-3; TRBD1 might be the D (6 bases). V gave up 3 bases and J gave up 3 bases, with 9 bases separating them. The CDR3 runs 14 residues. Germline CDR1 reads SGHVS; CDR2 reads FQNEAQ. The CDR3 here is CASSFRGIGNTIYF. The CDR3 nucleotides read TGTGCCAGCAGCTTCAGGGGAATTGGAAACACCATATATTTT.

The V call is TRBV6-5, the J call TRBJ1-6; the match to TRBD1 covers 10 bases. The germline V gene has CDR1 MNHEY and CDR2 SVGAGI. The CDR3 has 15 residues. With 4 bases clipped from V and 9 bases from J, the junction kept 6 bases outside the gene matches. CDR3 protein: CASSLGQGVGSPLHF. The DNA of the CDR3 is TGTGCCAGCAGTTTAGGACAGGGGGTTGGTTCACCCCTCCACTTT.

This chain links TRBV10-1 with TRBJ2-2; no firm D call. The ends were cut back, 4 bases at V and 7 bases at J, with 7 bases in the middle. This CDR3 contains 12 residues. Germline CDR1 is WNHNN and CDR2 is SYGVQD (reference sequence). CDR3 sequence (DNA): TGCGCCAGCAGTGGGAGAGACGGGGAGCTGTTTTTT. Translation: CASSGRDGELFF.

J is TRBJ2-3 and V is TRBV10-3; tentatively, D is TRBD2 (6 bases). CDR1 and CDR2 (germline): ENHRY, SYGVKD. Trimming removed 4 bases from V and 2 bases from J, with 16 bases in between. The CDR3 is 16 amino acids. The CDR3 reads CAISVSSANPTDTQYF. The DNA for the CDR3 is TGTGCCATCAGTGTTTCTAGCGCGAACCCCACAGATACGCAGTATTTT.

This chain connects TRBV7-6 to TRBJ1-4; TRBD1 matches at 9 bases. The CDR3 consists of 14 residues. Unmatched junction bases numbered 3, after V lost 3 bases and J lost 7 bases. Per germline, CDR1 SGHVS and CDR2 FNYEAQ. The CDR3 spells CASSLGQGREKLFF. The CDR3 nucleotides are TGTGCCAGCAGCTTGGGACAGGGTCGTGAAAAACTGTTTTTT.

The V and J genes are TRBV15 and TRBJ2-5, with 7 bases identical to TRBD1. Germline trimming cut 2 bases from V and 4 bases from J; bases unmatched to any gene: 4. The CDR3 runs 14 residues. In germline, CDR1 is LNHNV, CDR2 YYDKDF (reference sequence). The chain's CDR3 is CATSRYRGAETQYF. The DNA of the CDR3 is TGTGCCACCAGCAGATACAGGGGTGCAGAGACCCAGTACTTC.

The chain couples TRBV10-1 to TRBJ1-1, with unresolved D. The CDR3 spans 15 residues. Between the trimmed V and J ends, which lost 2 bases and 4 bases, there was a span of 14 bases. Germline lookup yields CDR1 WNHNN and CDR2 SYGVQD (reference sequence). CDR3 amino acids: CASSETDLRPTEAFF. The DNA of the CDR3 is TGCGCCAGCAGTGAGACAGATCTACGACCCACTGAAGCTTTCTTT.

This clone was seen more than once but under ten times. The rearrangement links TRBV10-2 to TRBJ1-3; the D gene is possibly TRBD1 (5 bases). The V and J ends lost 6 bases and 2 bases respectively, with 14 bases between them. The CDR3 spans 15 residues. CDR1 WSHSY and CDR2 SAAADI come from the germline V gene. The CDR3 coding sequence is TGCGCCAGCAGGCCCTCGGGGGGGGCTGGAAACACCATATATTTT. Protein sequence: CASRPSGGAGNTIYF.